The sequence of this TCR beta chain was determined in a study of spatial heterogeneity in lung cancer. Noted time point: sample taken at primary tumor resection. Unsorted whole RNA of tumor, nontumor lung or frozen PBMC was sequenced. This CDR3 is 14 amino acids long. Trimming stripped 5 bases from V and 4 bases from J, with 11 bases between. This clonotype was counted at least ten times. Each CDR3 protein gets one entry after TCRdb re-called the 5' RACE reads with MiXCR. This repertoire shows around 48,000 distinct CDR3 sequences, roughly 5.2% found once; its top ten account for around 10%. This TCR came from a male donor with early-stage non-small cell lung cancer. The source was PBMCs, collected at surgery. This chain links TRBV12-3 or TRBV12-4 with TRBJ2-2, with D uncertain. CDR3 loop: CASSANRVTGELFF. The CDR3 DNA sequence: TGTGCCAGCAGTGCCAATCGGGTCACCGGGGAGCTGTTTTTT.